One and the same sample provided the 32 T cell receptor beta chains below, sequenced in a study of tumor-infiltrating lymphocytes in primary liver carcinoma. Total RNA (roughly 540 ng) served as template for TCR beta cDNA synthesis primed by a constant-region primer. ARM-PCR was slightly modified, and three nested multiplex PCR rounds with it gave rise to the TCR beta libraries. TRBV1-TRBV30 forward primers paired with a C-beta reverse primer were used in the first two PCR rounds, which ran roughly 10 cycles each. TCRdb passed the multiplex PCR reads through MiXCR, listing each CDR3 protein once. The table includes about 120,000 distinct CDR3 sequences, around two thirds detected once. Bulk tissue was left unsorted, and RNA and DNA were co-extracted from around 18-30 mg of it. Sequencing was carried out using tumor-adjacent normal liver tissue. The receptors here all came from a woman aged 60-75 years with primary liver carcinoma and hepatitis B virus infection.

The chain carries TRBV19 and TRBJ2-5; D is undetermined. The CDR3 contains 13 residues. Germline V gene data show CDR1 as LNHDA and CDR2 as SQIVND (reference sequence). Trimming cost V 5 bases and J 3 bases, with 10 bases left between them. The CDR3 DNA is TGTGCCAGTAGTCCTGGAACCGAAGAGACCCAGTACTTC. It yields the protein CASSPGTEETQYF. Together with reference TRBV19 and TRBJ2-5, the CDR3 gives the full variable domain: DGGITQSPKYLFRKEGQNVTLSCEQNLNHDAMYWYRQDPGQGLRLIYYSQIVNDFQKGDIAEGYSVSREKKESFPLTVTSAQKNPTAFYLCASSPGTEETQYFGPGTRLLVL.

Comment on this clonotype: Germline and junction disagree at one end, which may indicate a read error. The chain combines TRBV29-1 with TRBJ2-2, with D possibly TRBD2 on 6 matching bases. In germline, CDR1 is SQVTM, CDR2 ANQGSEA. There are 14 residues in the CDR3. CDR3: CSVDAGMGTGELFF. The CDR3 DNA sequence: TGCAGCGTTGACGCGGGAATGGGAACTGGGGAACTGTTTTTT.

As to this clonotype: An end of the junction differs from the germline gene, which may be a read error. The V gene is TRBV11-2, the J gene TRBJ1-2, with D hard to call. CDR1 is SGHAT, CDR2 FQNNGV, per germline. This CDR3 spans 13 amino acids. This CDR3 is CASSPGLNYGYAF. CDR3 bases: TGTGCCAGCAGTCCCGGACTTAACTATGGCTACGCCTTC. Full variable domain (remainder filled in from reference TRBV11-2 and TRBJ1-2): EAGVAQSPRYKIIEKRQSVAFWCNPISGHATLYWYQQILGQGPKLLIQFQNNGVVDDSQLPKDRFSAERLKGVDSTLKIQPAKLEDSAVYLCASSPGLNYGYAFGSGTRLTVV.

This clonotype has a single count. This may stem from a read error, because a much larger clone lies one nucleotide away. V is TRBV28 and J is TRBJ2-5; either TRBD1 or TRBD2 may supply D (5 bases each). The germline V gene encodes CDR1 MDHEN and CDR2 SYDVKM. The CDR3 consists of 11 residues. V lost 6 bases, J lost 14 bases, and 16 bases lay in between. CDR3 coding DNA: TGTGCCAGCAGCAACCAGGGAGAACCCTACTTC. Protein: CASSNQGEPYF.

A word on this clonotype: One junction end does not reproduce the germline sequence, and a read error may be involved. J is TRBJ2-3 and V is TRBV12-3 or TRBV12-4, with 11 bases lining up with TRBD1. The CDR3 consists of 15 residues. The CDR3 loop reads CASSRTGGEQDTQYF. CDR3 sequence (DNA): TGTGCTAGCAGCAGGACAGGGGGCGAGCAAGATACGCAGTATTTT.

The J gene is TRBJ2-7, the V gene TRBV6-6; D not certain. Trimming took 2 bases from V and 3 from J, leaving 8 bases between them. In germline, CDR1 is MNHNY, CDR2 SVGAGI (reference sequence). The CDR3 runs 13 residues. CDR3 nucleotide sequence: TGTGCCAGCAGTTACCCCAGTCTCTACGAGCAGTACTTC. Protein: CASSYPSLYEQYF.

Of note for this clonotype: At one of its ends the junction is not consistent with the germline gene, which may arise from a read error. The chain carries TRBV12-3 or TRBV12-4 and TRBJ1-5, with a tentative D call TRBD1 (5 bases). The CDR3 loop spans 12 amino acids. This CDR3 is CASSRDVQPQRF. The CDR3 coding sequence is TGTGCCAGCAGCAGGGACGTACAGCCCCAGCGTTTT.

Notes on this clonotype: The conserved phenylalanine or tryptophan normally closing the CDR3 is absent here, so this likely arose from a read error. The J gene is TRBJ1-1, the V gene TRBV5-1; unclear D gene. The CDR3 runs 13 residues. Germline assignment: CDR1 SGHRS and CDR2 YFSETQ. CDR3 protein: CASCASVNTVAFS. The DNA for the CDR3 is TGCGCCAGCTGCGCCTCAGTGAACACTGTAGCTTTCTCT.

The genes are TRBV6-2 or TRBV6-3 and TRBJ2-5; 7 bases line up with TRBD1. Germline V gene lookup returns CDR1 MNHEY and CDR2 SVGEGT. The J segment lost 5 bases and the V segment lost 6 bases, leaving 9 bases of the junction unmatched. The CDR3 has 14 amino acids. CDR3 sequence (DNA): TGTGCCAGCAGATATTCCGGGACAGACGAGACCCAGTACTTC. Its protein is CASRYSGTDETQYF.

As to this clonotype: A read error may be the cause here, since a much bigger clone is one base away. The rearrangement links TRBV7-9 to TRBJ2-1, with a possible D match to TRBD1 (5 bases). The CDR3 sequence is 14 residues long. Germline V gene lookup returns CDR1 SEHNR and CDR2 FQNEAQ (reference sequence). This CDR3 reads CTSTAGWVSNEQFF. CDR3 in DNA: TGTACCAGCACTGCAGGGTGGGTGAGCAATGAGCAGTTCTTC.

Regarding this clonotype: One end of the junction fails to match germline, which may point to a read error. The CDR3 sequence is CASSAAGGQSYVQYF. The CDR3 DNA sequence: TGTGCCAGCAGCGCCGCGGGAGGGCAGTCGTACGTGCAGTACTTC. This rearrangement joins TRBV12-3 or TRBV12-4 to TRBJ2-7; 9 bases align to TRBD2. CDR3 size: 15 residues.

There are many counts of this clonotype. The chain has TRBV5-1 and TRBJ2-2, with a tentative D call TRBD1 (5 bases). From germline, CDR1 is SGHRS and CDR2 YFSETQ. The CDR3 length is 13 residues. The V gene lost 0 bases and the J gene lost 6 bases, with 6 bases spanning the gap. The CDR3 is CASSLVGPGELFF. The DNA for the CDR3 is TGCGCCAGCAGCTTGGTGGGGCCCGGGGAGCTGTTTTTT.

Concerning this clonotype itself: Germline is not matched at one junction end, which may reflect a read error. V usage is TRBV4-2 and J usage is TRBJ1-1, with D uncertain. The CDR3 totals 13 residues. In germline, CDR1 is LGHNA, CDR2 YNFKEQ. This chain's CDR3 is CASSRLENTEAFF. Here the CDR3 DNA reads TGTGCTAGCAGCCGACTTGAGAACACTGAAGCTTTCTTT.

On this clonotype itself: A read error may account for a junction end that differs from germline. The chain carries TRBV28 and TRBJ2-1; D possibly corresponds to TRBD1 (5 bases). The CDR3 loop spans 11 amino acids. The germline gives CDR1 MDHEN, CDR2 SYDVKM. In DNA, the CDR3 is TGTGCCAGCATTCGACAGTATGAACAGTTCTTT. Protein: CASIRQYEQFF.

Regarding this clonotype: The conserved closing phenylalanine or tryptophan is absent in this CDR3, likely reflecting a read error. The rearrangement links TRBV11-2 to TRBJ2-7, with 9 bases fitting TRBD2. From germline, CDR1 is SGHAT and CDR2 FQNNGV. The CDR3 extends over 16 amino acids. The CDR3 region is CASSLAGVGRGYKQYL. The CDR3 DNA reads TGTGCCAGTAGCTTAGCGGGGGTCGGCCGTGGGTACAAGCAGTACTTA.

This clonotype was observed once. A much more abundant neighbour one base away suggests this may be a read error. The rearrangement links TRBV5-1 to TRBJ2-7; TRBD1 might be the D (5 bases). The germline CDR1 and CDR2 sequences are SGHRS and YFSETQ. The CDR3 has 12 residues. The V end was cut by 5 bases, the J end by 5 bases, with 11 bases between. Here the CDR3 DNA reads TGCGCCAGCAGACCCTTAGGGGACGAGCAGTACTTC. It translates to CASRPLGDEQYF.

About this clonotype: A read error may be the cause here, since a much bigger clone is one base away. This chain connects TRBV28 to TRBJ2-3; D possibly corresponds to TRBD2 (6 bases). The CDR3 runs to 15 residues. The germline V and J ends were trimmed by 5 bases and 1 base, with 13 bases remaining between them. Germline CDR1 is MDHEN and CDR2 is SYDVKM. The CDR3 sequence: CASSRARGGTDTQYF. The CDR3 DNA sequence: TGTGCCAGCAGTCGAGCGCGGGGAGGCACAGATACGCAGTATTTT.

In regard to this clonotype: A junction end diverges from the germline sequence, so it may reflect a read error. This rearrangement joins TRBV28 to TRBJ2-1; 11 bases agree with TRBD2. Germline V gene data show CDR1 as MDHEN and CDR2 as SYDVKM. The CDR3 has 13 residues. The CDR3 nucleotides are TGTGCCAGCAGCCTCGGGACTAGCGGTGAGCTGCTCTTC. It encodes CASSLGTSGELLF. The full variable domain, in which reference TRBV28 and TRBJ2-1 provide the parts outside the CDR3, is DVKVTQSSRYLVKRTGEKVFLECVQDMDHENMFWYRQDPGLGLRLIYFSYDVKMKEKGDIPEGYSVSREKKERFSLILESASTNQTSMYLCASSLGTSGELLFGPGTRLTVL.

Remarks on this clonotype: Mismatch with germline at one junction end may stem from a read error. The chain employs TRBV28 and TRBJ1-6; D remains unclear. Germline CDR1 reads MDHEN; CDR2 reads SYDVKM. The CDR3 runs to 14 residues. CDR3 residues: CASSLRLGNLPLHF. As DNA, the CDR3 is TGTGCCAGCAGTTTAAGGCTGGGAAATTTACCCCTCCACTTT.

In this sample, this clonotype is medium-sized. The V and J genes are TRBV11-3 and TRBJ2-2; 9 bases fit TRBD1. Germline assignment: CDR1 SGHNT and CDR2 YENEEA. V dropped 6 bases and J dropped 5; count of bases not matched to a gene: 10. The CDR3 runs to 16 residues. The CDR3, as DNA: TGTGCCAGCAGGTCACCCGGGACAGGGAATACCGGGGAGCTGTTTTTT. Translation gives CASRSPGTGNTGELFF.

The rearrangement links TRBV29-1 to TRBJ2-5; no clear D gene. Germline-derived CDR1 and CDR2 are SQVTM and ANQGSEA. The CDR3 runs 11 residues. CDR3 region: CNARSKETQYF. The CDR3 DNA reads TGCAACGCACGCAGTAAAGAGACCCAGTACTTC.

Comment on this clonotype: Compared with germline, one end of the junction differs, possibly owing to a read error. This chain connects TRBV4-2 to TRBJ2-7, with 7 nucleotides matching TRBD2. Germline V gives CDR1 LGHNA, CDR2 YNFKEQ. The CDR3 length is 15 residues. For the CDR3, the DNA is TGTACCAGCAGCCCCACGGTGCGGGAGCCTTACGAGCAGTACTTC. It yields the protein CTSSPTVREPYEQYF.

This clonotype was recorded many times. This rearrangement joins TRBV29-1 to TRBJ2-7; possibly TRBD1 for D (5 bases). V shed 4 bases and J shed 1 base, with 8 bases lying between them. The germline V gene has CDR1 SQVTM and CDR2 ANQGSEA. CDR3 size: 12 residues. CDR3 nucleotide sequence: TGCAGCGTTGCCCCAGGGTCCTACGAGCAGTACTTC. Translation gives CSVAPGSYEQYF.

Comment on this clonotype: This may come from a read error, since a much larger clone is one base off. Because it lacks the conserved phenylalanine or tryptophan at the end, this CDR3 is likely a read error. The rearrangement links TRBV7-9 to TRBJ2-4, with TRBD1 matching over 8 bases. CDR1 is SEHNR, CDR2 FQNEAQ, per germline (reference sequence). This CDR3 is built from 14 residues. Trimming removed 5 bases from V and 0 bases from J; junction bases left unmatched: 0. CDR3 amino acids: CASSTGGAKNIQYL. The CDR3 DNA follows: TGTGCCAGCAGCACAGGGGGAGCCAAAAACATTCAGTACTTA.

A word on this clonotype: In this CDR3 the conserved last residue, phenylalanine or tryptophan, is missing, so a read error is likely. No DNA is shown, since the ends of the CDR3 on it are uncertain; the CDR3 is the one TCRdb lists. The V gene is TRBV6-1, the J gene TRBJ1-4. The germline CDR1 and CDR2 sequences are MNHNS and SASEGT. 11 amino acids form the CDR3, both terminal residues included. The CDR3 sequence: CASSDCHGMFY.

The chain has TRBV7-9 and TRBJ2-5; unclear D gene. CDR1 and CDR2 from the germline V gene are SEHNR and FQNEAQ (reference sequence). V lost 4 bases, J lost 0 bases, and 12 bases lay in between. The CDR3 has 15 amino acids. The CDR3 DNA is TGTGCCAGCAGCTGGCTGACGGTGTACCAAGAGACCCAGTACTTC. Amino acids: CASSWLTVYQETQYF.

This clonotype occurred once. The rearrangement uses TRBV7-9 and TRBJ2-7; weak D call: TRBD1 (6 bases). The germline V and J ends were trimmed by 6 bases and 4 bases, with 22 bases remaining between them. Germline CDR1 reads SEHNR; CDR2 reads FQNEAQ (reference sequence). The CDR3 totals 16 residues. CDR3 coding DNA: TGTGCCAGCAGAATTGGCTCCGGGACATGGGTATACGAGCAGTACTTC. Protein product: CASRIGSGTWVYEQYF. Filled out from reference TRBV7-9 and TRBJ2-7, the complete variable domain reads DTGVSQNPRHKITKRGQNVTFRCDPISEHNRLYWYRQTLGQGPEFLTYFQNEAQLEKSRLLSDRFSAERPKGSFSTLEIQRTEQGDSAMYLCASRIGSGTWVYEQYFGPGTRLTVT.

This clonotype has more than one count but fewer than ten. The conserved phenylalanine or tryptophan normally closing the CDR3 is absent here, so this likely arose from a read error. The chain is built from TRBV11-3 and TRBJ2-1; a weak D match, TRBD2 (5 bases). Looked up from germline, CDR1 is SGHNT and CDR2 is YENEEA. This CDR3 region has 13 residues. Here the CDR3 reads CANSSDYNNEQFL. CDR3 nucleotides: TGTGCCAACAGCTCTGACTACAACAATGAGCAGTTCTTG.

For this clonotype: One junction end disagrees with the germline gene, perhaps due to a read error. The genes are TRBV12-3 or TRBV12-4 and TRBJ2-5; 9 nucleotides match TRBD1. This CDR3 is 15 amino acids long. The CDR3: CDSGPGTGLKETLYF. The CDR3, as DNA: TGTGACAGCGGGCCCGGGACAGGGCTGAAGGAGACCCTGTACTTC.

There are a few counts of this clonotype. The CDR3: CASSLEGTSGSIYNEQFF. As DNA, the CDR3 is TGCGCCAGCAGCTTGGAAGGGACTAGCGGGAGTATCTACAATGAGCAGTTCTTC. V gene TRBV5-1 combines with J gene TRBJ2-1, with 14 bases fitting TRBD2. V was clipped by 0 bases and J by 3 bases; unmatched bases: 5. The CDR3 runs 18 residues. Germline values: CDR1 SGHRS, CDR2 YFSETQ.

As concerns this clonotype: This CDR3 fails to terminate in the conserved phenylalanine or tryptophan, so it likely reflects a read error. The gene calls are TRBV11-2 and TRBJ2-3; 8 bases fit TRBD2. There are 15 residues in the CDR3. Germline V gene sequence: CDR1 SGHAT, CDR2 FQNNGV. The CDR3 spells CASRLGAGGTGTQYS. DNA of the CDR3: TGTGCCAGCAGACTAGGGGCGGGAGGCACAGGTACGCAGTATTCT.

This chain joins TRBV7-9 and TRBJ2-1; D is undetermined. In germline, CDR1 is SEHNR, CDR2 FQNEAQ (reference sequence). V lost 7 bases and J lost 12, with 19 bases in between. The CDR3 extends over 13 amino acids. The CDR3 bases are TGTGCCAGCAAGGGTAGGCGCTACGATGGGCAGTTCTTC. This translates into CASKGRRYDGQFF. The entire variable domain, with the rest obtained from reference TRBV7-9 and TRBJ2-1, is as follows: DTGVSQNPRHKITKRGQNVTFRCDPISEHNRLYWYRQTLGQGPEFLTYFQNEAQLEKSRLLSDRFSAERPKGSFSTLEIQRTEQGDSAMYLCASKGRRYDGQFFGPGTRLTVL.